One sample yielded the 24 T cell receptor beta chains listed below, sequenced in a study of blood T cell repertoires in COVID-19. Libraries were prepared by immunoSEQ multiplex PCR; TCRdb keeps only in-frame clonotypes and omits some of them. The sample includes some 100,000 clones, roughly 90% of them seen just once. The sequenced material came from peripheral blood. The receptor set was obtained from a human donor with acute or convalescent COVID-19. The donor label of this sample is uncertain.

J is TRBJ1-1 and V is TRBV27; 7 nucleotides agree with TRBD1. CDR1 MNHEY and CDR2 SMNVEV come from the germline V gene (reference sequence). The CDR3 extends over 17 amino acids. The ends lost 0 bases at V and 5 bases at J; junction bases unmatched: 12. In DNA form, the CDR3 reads TGTGCCAGCAGTTTATCCGTAACTTACAGGGGATGGACTGAAGCTTTCTTT. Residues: CASSLSVTYRGWTEAFF.

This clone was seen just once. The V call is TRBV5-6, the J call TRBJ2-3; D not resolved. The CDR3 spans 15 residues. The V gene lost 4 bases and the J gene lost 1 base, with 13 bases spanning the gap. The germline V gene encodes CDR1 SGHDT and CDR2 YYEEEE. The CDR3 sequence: CASSPDIYRTDTQYF. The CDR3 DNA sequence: TGTGCCAGCAGCCCCGACATATATCGCACAGATACGCAGTATTTT.

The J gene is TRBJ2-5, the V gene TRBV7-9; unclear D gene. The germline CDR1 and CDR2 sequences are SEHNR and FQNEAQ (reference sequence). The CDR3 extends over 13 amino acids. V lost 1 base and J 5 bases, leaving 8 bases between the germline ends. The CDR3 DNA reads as TGTGCCAGCAGCTTAGACATAGCCGAGACCCAGTACTTC. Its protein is CASSLDIAETQYF.

The DNA for the CDR3 is TGTGCCAGCAGCCCCAGTCCTAATTCACCCCTCCACTTT. Translated, it gives CASSPSPNSPLHF. The rearrangement joins TRBV3-1 (or the pseudogene TRBV3-2) to TRBJ1-6; D ambiguous. The CDR3 length is 13 residues. The germline CDR1 and CDR2 sequences are LGHDT and YNNKEL (reference sequence). V dropped 4 bases and J dropped 6 bases, with 7 bases sitting between them.

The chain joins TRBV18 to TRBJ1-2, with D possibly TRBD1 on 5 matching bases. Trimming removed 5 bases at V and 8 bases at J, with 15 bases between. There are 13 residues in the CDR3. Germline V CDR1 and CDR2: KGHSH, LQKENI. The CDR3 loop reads CASSTTREQGYTF. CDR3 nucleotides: TGTGCCAGCTCAACGACCAGGGAACAGGGCTACACCTTC.

The CDR3: CASSSQGASNEQFF. CDR3 DNA sequence: TGTGCCAGCAGCTCCCAAGGAGCCTCCAATGAGCAGTTCTTC. This chain joins TRBV7-9 and TRBJ2-1; no clear D gene. Germline V lookup: CDR1 SEHNR, CDR2 FQNEAQ (reference sequence). V lost 4 bases and J 6 bases, leaving 13 bases between the germline ends. CDR3 length: 14 residues.

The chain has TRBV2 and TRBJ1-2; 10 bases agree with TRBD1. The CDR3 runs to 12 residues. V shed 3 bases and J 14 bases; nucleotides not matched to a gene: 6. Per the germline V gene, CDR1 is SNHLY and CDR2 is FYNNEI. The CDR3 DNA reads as TGTGCCAGCAGTGAGGGACAGGGGATGGGTACCTTC. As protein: CASSEGQGMGTF.

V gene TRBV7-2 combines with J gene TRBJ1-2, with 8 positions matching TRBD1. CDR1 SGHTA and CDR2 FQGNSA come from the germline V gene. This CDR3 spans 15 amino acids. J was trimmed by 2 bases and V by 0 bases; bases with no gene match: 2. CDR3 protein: CASSLAGTGNYGYTF. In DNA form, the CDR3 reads TGTGCCAGCAGCTTAGCCGGGACAGGCAACTATGGCTACACCTTC. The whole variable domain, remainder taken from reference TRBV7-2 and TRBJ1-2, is GAGVSQSPSNKVTEKGKDVELRCDPISGHTALYWYRQSLGQGLEFLIYFQGNSAPDKSGLPSDRFSAERTGGSVSTLTIQRTQQEDSAVYLCASSLAGTGNYGYTFGSGTRLTVV.

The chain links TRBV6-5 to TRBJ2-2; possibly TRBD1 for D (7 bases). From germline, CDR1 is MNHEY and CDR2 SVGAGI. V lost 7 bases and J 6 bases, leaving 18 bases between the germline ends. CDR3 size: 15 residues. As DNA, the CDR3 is TGTGCCAGCAAATTTGGACAGGAGGGGCCCGGGGAGCTGTTTTTT. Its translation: CASKFGQEGPGELFF.

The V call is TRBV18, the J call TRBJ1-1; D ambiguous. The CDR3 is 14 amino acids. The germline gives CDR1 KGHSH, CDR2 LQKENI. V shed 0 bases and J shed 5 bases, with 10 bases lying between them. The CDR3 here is CASSPPSAETEAFF. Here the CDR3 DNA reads TGTGCCAGCTCACCACCTTCAGCGGAGACTGAAGCTTTCTTT.

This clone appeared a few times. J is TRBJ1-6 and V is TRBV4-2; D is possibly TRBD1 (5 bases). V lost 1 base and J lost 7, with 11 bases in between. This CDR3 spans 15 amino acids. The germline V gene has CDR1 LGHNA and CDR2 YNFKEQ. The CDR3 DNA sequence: TGTGCCAGCAGCCAAGCTGTGACAGACAATTCACCCCTCCACTTT. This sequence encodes CASSQAVTDNSPLHF.

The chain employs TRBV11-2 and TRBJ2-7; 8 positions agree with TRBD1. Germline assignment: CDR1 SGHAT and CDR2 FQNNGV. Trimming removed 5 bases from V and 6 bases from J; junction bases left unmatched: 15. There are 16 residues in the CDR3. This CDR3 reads CASSHGHETGEVEQYF. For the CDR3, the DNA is TGTGCCAGCAGCCACGGCCACGAGACAGGGGAGGTCGAGCAGTACTTC.

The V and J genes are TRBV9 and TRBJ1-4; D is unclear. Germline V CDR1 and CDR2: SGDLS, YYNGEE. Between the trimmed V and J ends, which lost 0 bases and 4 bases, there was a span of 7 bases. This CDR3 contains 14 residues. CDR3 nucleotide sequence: TGTGCCAGCAGCGTAGGACTGAGTAATGAAAAACTGTTTTTT. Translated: CASSVGLSNEKLFF. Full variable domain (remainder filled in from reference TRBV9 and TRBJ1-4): DSGVTQTPKHLITATGQRVTLRCSPRSGDLSVYWYQQSLDQGLQFLIQYYNGEERAKGNILERFSAQQFPDLHSELNLSSLELGDSALYFCASSVGLSNEKLFFGSGTQLSVL.

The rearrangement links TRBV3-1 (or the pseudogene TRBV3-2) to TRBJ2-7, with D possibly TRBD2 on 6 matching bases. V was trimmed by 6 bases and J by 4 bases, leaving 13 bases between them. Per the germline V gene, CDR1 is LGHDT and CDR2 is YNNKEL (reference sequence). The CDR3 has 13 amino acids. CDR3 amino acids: CASRETGVYEQYF. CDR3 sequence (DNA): TGTGCCAGCAGAGAAACGGGGGTTTACGAGCAGTACTTC.

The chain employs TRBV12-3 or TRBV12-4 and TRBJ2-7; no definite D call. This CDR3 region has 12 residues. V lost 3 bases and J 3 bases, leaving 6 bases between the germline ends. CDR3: CASSFSVYEQYF. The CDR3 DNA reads TGTGCCAGCAGTTTTTCGGTCTACGAGCAGTACTTC.

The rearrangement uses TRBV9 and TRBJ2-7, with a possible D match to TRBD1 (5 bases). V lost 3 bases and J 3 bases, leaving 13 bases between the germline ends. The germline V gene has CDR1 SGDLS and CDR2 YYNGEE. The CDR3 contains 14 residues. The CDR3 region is CASSASRQSYEQYF. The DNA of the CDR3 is TGTGCCAGCAGCGCGAGTAGACAGAGCTACGAGCAGTACTTC.

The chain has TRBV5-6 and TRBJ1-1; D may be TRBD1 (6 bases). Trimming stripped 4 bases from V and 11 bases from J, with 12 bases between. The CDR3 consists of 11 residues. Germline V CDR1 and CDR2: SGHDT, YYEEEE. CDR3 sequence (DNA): TGTGCCAGCAGCCAACAGGGTGAGGCTTTCTTT. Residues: CASSQQGEAFF. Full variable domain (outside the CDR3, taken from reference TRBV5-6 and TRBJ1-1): DAGVTQSPTHLIKTRGQQVTLRCSPKSGHDTVSWYQQALGQGPQFIFQYYEEEERQRGNFPDRFSGHQFPNYSSELNVNALLLGDSALYLCASSQQGEAFFGQGTRLTVV.

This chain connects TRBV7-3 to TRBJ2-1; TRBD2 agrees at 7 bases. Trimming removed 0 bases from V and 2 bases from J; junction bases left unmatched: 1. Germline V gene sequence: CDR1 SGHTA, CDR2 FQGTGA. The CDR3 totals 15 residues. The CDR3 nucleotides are TGTGCCAGCAGCTTAACGCGGGAGCCCTACAATGAGCAGTTCTTC. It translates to CASSLTREPYNEQFF.

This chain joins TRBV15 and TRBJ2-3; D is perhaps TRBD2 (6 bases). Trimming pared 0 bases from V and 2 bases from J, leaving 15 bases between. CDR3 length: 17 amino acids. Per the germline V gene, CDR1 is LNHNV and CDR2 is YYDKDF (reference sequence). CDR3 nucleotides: TGTGCCACCAGCAGAGATGGCGCCGGGACTTTCACAGATACGCAGTATTTT. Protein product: CATSRDGAGTFTDTQYF.

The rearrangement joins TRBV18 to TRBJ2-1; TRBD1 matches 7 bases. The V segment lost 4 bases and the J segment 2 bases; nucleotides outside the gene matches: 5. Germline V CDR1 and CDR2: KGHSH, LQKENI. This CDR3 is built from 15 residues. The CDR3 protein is CASSRPGQTYNEQFF. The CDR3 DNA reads TGTGCCAGCTCACGACCGGGACAGACCTACAATGAGCAGTTCTTC.

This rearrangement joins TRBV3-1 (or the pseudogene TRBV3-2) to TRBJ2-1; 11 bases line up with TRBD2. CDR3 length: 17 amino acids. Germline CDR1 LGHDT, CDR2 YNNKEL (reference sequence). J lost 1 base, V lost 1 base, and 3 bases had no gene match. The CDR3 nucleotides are TGTGCCAGCAGCCAAGGGATAGCGGGGGGGTCCTACAATGAGCAGTTCTTC. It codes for CASSQGIAGGSYNEQFF.

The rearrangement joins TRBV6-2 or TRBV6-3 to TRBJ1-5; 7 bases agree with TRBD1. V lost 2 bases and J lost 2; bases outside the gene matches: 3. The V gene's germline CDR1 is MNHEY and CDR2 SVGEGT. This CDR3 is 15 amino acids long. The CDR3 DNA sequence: TGTGCCAGCAGTTACGGAGGGGGCGGCAATCAGCCCCAGCATTTT. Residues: CASSYGGGGNQPQHF.

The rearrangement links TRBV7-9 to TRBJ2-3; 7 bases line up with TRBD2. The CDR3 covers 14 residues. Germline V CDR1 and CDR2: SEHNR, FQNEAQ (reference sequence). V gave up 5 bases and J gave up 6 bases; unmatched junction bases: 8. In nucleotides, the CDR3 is TGTGCCAGCAGCCCCGGGGACTACCCCGATACGCAGTATTTT. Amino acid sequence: CASSPGDYPDTQYF.

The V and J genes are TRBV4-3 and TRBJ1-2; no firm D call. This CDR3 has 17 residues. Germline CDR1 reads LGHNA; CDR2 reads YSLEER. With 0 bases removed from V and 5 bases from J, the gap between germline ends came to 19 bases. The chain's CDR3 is CASSQDGVSWKNYGYTF. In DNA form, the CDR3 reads TGCGCCAGCAGCCAAGATGGAGTCTCTTGGAAGAATTATGGCTACACCTTC.